The 22 T cell receptor beta chains below all came from one sample that was sequenced in a study of T cell responses to AZD1222 COVID-19 vaccine. The assay was immunoSEQ multiplex PCR, and TCRdb's table has in-frame clones only and misses some. The sample has under 150,000 clones, 70% to 90% seen once. The material was peripheral blood, obtained on day 0 of AZD1222 vaccination. These receptors were obtained from an adult in good health.

The rearrangement uses TRBV27 and TRBJ1-6; possibly TRBD1 for D (5 bases). The CDR3 is 15 amino acids. V gave up 1 base and J gave up 8 bases, with 12 bases separating them. Germline V CDR1 and CDR2: MNHEY, SMNVEV (reference sequence). The CDR3 protein is CASSLWGPADSPLHF. The CDR3, as DNA: TGTGCCAGCAGTTTATGGGGCCCCGCTGATTCACCCCTCCACTTT.

The chain joins TRBV9 to TRBJ1-2; 8 bases are shared with TRBD1. The CDR3 has 15 amino acids. Losses at the gene ends were 2 bases for V and 0 bases for J; bases not matched to a gene: 3. In germline, CDR1 is SGDLS, CDR2 YYNGEE. In DNA form, the CDR3 reads TGTGCCAGCAGCGTCAGACAGGGGACTAACTATGGCTACACCTTC. Translated: CASSVRQGTNYGYTF. The full variable domain, with the rest looked up from reference TRBV9 and TRBJ1-2, is DSGVTQTPKHLITATGQRVTLRCSPRSGDLSVYWYQQSLDQGLQFLIQYYNGEERAKGNILERFSAQQFPDLHSELNLSSLELGDSALYFCASSVRQGTNYGYTFGSGTRLTVV.

A single count supports this clone. V is TRBV5-4 and J is TRBJ1-6, with D tentatively TRBD1 (6 bases). Germline loops: CDR1 SGHNT, CDR2 YYREEE (reference sequence). Trimming pared 5 bases from V and 10 bases from J, leaving 16 bases between. The length of the CDR3 is 14 residues. This CDR3 is CASRGEQGKSPLHF. CDR3 DNA: TGTGCCAGCAGGGGCGAACAGGGAAAATCACCCCTCCACTTT.

This sequence joins TRBV11-2 and TRBJ2-7, with 7 bases that match TRBD2. Trimming at V came to 0 bases and at J to 2 bases, leaving 4 bases not matched to a gene. Germline V gene sequence: CDR1 SGHAT, CDR2 FQNNGV. The CDR3 has 15 residues. The CDR3 nucleotides read TGTGCCAGCAGCTTAGAGGCTAGCGGAACCTACGAGCAGTACTTC. Encoded protein: CASSLEASGTYEQYF.

The V call is TRBV9, the J call TRBJ2-1; tentatively, D is TRBD1 or TRBD2 (5 bases each). This CDR3 spans 16 amino acids. Trimming left V 4 bases short and J 0 bases short, with 14 bases between. The V gene's germline CDR1 is SGDLS and CDR2 YYNGEE. In nucleotides, the CDR3 is TGTGCCAGCAGCCCCCGGGGACCGCACTCCTACAATGAGCAGTTCTTC. Translated, it gives CASSPRGPHSYNEQFF.

This clone was counted only a few times. V gene TRBV7-2 combines with J gene TRBJ1-2, with 7 bases aligning to TRBD1. In germline, CDR1 is SGHTA, CDR2 FQGNSA. The CDR3 contains 15 residues. The V and J ends lost 4 bases and 0 bases, in that order; junction bases with no gene match: 5. The CDR3 spells CASSSTGLPNYGYTF. CDR3 nucleotide sequence: TGTGCCAGCAGCTCGACAGGGCTCCCTAACTATGGCTACACCTTC.

This clone was seen just once. The rearrangement uses TRBV5-1 and TRBJ2-3; 7 bases are a match to TRBD2. CDR3 length equals 14 residues. The germline V gene has CDR1 SGHRS and CDR2 YFSETQ. The V gene end was trimmed by 2 bases and the J gene end by 5 bases; junction bases not matched to a gene: 5. In nucleotides, the CDR3 is TGCGCCAGCAGCTTCGGGACTAACTTAGATACGCAGTATTTT. Translating it yields CASSFGTNLDTQYF.

This chain joins TRBV6-4 and TRBJ2-2; tentative D call: TRBD1 (6 bases). From germline, CDR1 is MRHNA and CDR2 SNTAGT. The length of the CDR3 is 16 residues. V dropped 2 bases and J dropped 5 bases, with 15 bases sitting between them. The CDR3 spells CASSDPGRGRTGELFF. Here the CDR3 DNA reads TGTGCCAGCAGTGACCCCGGCAGGGGCAGGACCGGGGAGCTGTTTTTT.

The rearrangement uses TRBV4-1 and TRBJ2-3, with D hard to call. This CDR3 is 15 amino acids long. CDR1 MGHRA and CDR2 YSYEKL come from the germline V gene. The ends were cut back, 0 bases at V and 2 bases at J, with 9 bases in the middle. The CDR3 here is CASSQEGPVTDTQYF. The CDR3 nucleotides read TGCGCCAGCAGCCAAGAAGGTCCCGTCACAGATACGCAGTATTTT.

The rearrangement joins TRBV6-5 to TRBJ2-5; D ambiguous. The V gene lost 4 bases and the J gene lost 5 bases, with 11 bases spanning the gap. Germline-derived CDR1 and CDR2 are MNHEY and SVGAGI. The CDR3 covers 13 residues. CDR3 residues: CASSSIVTETQYF. The CDR3 DNA is TGTGCCAGCAGTTCCATAGTAACGGAGACCCAGTACTTC.

The V call is TRBV11-2, the J call TRBJ1-3, with D unclear. This CDR3 is built from 16 residues. Trimming removed 1 base from V and 3 bases from J, with 13 bases in between. CDR1 and CDR2 (germline): SGHAT, FQNNGV. The CDR3 reads CASSLVSGPLGNTIYF. The DNA of the CDR3 is TGTGCCAGCAGCTTAGTATCCGGGCCGCTTGGAAACACCATATATTTT.

On this clone: The sample holds other DNA sequences that translate to the same CDR3. This sequence joins TRBV18 and TRBJ2-5; 7 nucleotides match TRBD1. Germline loops: CDR1 KGHSH, CDR2 LQKENI. Losses at the gene ends were 1 base for V and 2 bases for J; bases not matched to a gene: 1. CDR3 length: 14 residues. In DNA form, the CDR3 reads TGTGCCAGCTCACCACGGACAGGACAAGAGACCCAGTACTTC. Translating it yields CASSPRTGQETQYF.

The chain recombines TRBV19 with TRBJ1-1; D not certain. The length of the CDR3 is 12 residues. CDR1 LNHDA and CDR2 SQIVND come from the germline V gene (reference sequence). The germline V and J ends were trimmed by 4 bases and 4 bases, with 7 bases remaining between them. The DNA of the CDR3 is TGTGCCAGTAGTAAGAGGGTCACTGAAGCTTTCTTT. It translates to CASSKRVTEAFF.

The CDR3 here is CASSRHNPGQAGELFF. Here the CDR3 DNA reads TGTGCCAGCAGCCGCCACAACCCGGGACAGGCCGGGGAGCTGTTTTTT. V and J are TRBV4-2 and TRBJ2-2; 8 bases map to TRBD1. The trim removed 4 bases at V and 6 bases at J, leaving 10 bases unmatched. Germline CDR1 reads LGHNA; CDR2 reads YNFKEQ. This CDR3 is built from 16 residues.

The J gene is TRBJ1-2, the V gene TRBV21-1. TRBV21-1 is marked as a pseudogene. The CDR3 spans 20 residues. The CDR3 nucleotides are TGTGCCAGCAGCAAGGTGGACCCCTACGGGGGGGGCCATAGGGTGCCCGGCTACACCTTC. It translates to CASSKVDPYGGGHRVPGYTF.

In its sample, this clone was seen once. CDR3 residues: CASSKKGQKNTEAFF. The CDR3 region has the DNA TGTGCCAGTAGTAAGAAGGGGCAGAAGAACACTGAAGCTTTCTTT. This chain links TRBV19 with TRBJ1-1, with D possibly matching TRBD1 (5 bases). This CDR3 has 15 residues. In germline, CDR1 is LNHDA, CDR2 SQIVND (reference sequence). Deletions cut 4 bases from V and 1 base from J, with 13 bases between.

This chain uses TRBV30 with TRBJ1-2; D unresolved. V lost 5 bases and J 1 base, leaving 14 bases between the germline ends. This CDR3 comprises 14 residues. Per the germline V gene, CDR1 is GTSNPN and CDR2 is SVGIG (reference sequence). The CDR3, as DNA: TGTGCCTGGGTACTTAAACAGCTTAACTATGGCTACACCTTC. Translated: CAWVLKQLNYGYTF.

This chain joins TRBV6-5 and TRBJ2-7, with D possibly being TRBD1 or TRBD2 (6 bases each). The CDR3 loop spans 13 amino acids. V was trimmed by 8 bases and J by 3 bases, leaving 14 bases between them. Germline CDR1 reads MNHEY; CDR2 reads SVGAGI. The CDR3 here is CASWGAGYYEQYF. The CDR3 bases are TGTGCCAGCTGGGGGGCAGGATACTACGAGCAGTACTTC.

V gene TRBV5-1 combines with J gene TRBJ2-5, with unresolved D. With 5 bases removed from V and 1 base from J, the gap between germline ends came to 6 bases. Germline V gene data show CDR1 as SGHRS and CDR2 as YFSETQ. The CDR3 has 12 residues. The CDR3: CASSRSQETQYF. The CDR3 bases are TGCGCCAGCAGTAGATCCCAAGAGACCCAGTACTTC.

V is TRBV2 and J is TRBJ1-3; D gene ambiguous. CDR3 length equals 14 residues. Germline CDR1 and CDR2: SNHLY and FYNNEI. V lost 4 bases and J 3 bases, leaving 10 bases between the germline ends. CDR3 DNA: TGTGCCAGCAGTGTCGGGGTTAGTGGAAACACCATATATTTT. It translates to CASSVGVSGNTIYF.

This clone was picked up one time. The genes are TRBV4-3 and TRBJ2-6, with D tentatively TRBD1 (6 bases). With 0 bases removed from V and 4 bases from J, the gap between germline ends came to 19 bases. The germline V gene encodes CDR1 LGHNA and CDR2 YSLEER. The CDR3 runs to 19 residues. The DNA of the CDR3 is TGCGCCAGCAGCCAAGATAAGATGCGGCACAGGGTAGGGGCCAACGTCCTGACTTTC. It is translated as CASSQDKMRHRVGANVLTF.

This clone was recorded a few times. The chain links TRBV18 to TRBJ2-7; D gene ambiguous. This CDR3 comprises 13 residues. V lost 6 bases, J lost 2 bases, and 11 bases lay in between. Germline CDR1 and CDR2: KGHSH and LQKENI. The chain's CDR3 is CASSLRHAYEQYF. Written as DNA, the CDR3 is TGTGCCAGCTCCCTGAGGCATGCCTACGAGCAGTACTTC.